These 28 T cell receptor beta chains were sequenced from one sample in a study of preoperative IRX-2 immunotherapy in early breast cancer. Treatment meaning: preoperative locoregional IRX-2 cytokine immunotherapy. Using immunoSEQ multiplex PCR, the repertoire was profiled, and TCRdb retains in-frame clones only, with some absent. This repertoire shows 39,000 or so clones, about 72% found once; its top ten account for approximately 1.1%. The sequences come from tumor tissue, collected after IRX-2 immunotherapy. These receptors originate from a human donor with breast cancer.

This sequence joins TRBV19 and TRBJ1-3, with a possible D match to TRBD1 (6 bases). Per germline, CDR1 LNHDA and CDR2 SQIVND (reference sequence). V was cut by 6 bases and J by 1 base, with 10 bases left in between. This CDR3 has 14 amino acids. In DNA form, the CDR3 reads TGTGCCAGTAGGGTCCAGGGGTCTGGAAACACCATATATTTT. Its protein product is CASRVQGSGNTIYF.

The chain uses TRBV19 and TRBJ1-6, with 9 nucleotides matching TRBD1. The CDR3 loop spans 14 amino acids. Trimming cost V 9 bases and J 7 bases; bases outside gene matches: 7. Germline CDR1 LNHDA, CDR2 SQIVND (reference sequence). Here the CDR3 reads CASHGTGKNSPLHF. The CDR3 nucleotides are TGTGCCAGCCACGGGACAGGGAAAAATTCACCCCTCCACTTT.

The V call is TRBV6-8, the J call TRBJ2-7; 7 bases match TRBD1. After removal of 2 bases from V and 7 bases from J, the junction contained 17 bases not matched to a gene. Germline V gives CDR1 MNHGY, CDR2 SAAAGT. The CDR3 extends over 17 amino acids. The CDR3 sequence is CASSYQPRPRGTEEQYF. The CDR3, as DNA: TGTGCCAGCAGTTACCAGCCCCGACCCAGGGGGACGGAAGAGCAGTACTTC.

V gene TRBV29-1 combines with J gene TRBJ2-3; TRBD2 matches at 10 bases. Germline V gene data show CDR1 as SQVTM and CDR2 as ANQGSEA. There are 14 residues in the CDR3. The V and J ends lost 6 bases and 2 bases, in that order; junction bases with no gene match: 5. CDR3 sequence (DNA): TGCAGCGTCGTAGCGGGAGGAATCACAGATACGCAGTATTTT. Amino acids: CSVVAGGITDTQYF.

This rearrangement joins TRBV14 to TRBJ2-3, with TRBD2 matching 8 bases. The CDR3 is 16 amino acids. Germline CDR1 reads SGHDN; CDR2 reads FVKESK. After removal of 4 bases from V and 3 bases from J, the junction contained 9 bases not matched to a gene. The CDR3 DNA sequence: TGTGCCAGCAGCCCCCTACTAGCGGCTAGTACAGATACGCAGTATTTT. The encoded protein is CASSPLLAASTDTQYF.

The chain links TRBV19 to TRBJ2-1, with D unresolved. CDR1 LNHDA and CDR2 SQIVND come from the germline V gene (reference sequence). V was pared by 3 bases and J by 3 bases, with 6 bases between. This CDR3 spans 13 amino acids. The DNA of the CDR3 is TGTGCCAGTAGTATTGAGGTCTACAATGAGCAGTTCTTC. This codes for CASSIEVYNEQFF.

This chain links TRBV29-1 with TRBJ2-5; TRBD2 is a possible D gene (6 bases). The germline gives CDR1 SQVTM, CDR2 ANQGSEA. The CDR3 sequence is 13 residues long. V lost 4 bases, J lost 4 bases, and 13 bases lay in between. This chain's CDR3 is CSVAQVGGETQYF. DNA for the CDR3: TGCAGCGTTGCACAGGTGGGGGGAGAGACCCAGTACTTC.

This chain links TRBV19 with TRBJ2-3, with D possibly TRBD2 on 5 matching bases. V gave up 1 base and J gave up 6 bases, with 11 bases separating them. CDR3 length: 14 residues. Germline V lookup: CDR1 LNHDA, CDR2 SQIVND (reference sequence). The CDR3 region is CASSIALGADTQYF. The CDR3, as DNA: TGTGCCAGTAGTATAGCGCTGGGAGCGGATACGCAGTATTTT.

The chain joins TRBV19 to TRBJ1-3, with TRBD1 as a possible D gene (6 bases). This CDR3 contains 12 residues. The V gene's germline CDR1 is LNHDA and CDR2 SQIVND (reference sequence). V was cut by 3 bases and J by 15 bases, with 15 bases left in between. CDR3 bases: TGTGCCAGTAGTATGGGACCGGGACACGAATATTTT. Protein sequence: CASSMGPGHEYF.

The V call is TRBV5-1, the J call TRBJ2-3; D possibly uses TRBD1 or TRBD2 (6 bases each). The CDR3 is 14 residues long. V was clipped by 0 bases and J by 5 bases, with 10 bases between them. Germline assignment: CDR1 SGHRS and CDR2 YFSETQ. CDR3 loop: CASSLEGGRDTQYF. The CDR3 region has the DNA TGCGCCAGCAGCTTGGAGGGGGGCAGAGATACGCAGTATTTT.

In regard to this clone: A read error may produce the germline difference seen at one junction end. The chain employs TRBV27 and TRBJ2-1, with D perhaps given as TRBD1 or TRBD2 (6 bases each). Germline-derived CDR1 and CDR2 are MNHEY and SMNVEV (reference sequence). This CDR3 is 13 amino acids long. The CDR3 region is CATSQGTYNEQFF. DNA of the CDR3: TGTGCCACCAGTCAGGGGACTTACAATGAGCAGTTCTTC.

The rearrangement joins TRBV6-7 to TRBJ1-2; D gene uncertain. TRBV6-7 is annotated as an ORF whose role is uncertain. The V end lost 8 bases, the J end lost 4 bases, and 14 bases lay between the germline ends. This CDR3 contains 13 residues. The CDR3: CASVIAWGYGYTF. DNA of the CDR3: TGTGCCAGCGTTATAGCGTGGGGCTATGGCTACACCTTC.

V usage is TRBV23-1 and J usage is TRBJ2-7; 11 nucleotides line up with TRBD2. TRBV23-1 is an ORF; its function is uncertain. The CDR3 covers 14 residues. V shed 6 bases and J 6 bases; nucleotides not matched to a gene: 7. The CDR3 loop reads CASSLAGTSGEQYF. CDR3 DNA: TGCGCCAGCAGCTTGGCCGGGACTAGCGGCGAGCAGTACTTC.

The chain employs TRBV6-8 and TRBJ2-2, with D possibly being TRBD1 (7 bases). The CDR3 totals 16 residues. V lost 5 bases and J 9 bases, leaving 22 bases between the germline ends. Germline CDR1 MNHGY, CDR2 SAAAGT. In DNA, the CDR3 is TGTGCCAGCAGTGAGCGGTGGGCAGGGGGGCCCCGGGAGCTGTTTTTT. Translation: CASSERWAGGPRELFF.

J is TRBJ2-7 and V is TRBV11-3; D is perhaps TRBD2 (5 bases). V lost 5 bases and J lost 3, with 14 bases in between. The germline gives CDR1 SGHNT, CDR2 YENEEA. CDR3 size: 14 residues. The CDR3: CASSRELGNYEQYF. The CDR3 nucleotides read TGTGCCAGCAGCCGGGAATTGGGGAACTACGAGCAGTACTTC. Variable domain in full (rest from reference TRBV11-3 and TRBJ2-7): EAGVVQSPRYKIIEKKQPVAFWCNPISGHNTLYWYLQNLGQGPELLIRYENEEAVDDSQLPKDRFSAERLKGVDSTLKIQPAELGDSAVYLCASSRELGNYEQYFGPGTRLTVT.

The chain carries TRBV5-1 and TRBJ1-3, with D possibly matching TRBD1 (5 bases). Germline CDR1 reads SGHRS; CDR2 reads YFSETQ. With 3 bases removed from V and 0 bases from J, the gap between germline ends came to 13 bases. This CDR3 region has 16 residues. The CDR3 loop is CASSSAQDYSGNTIYF. CDR3 DNA sequence: TGCGCCAGCAGCTCAGCACAGGACTACTCTGGAAACACCATATATTTT.

This chain joins TRBV5-1 and TRBJ1-1; no firm D call. Trimming stripped 6 bases from V and 1 base from J, with 16 bases between. Per germline, CDR1 SGHRS and CDR2 YFSETQ. The CDR3 is made up of 15 amino acids. CDR3 nucleotide sequence: TGCGCCAGCACCCCCGGCGCCATCGAGAACACTGAAGCTTTCTTT. Amino acid sequence: CASTPGAIENTEAFF.

J is TRBJ1-4 and V is TRBV6-8; 8 bases line up with TRBD1. CDR3 length equals 14 residues. V gave up 5 bases and J gave up 7 bases; unmatched junction bases: 6. Germline V gene sequence: CDR1 MNHGY, CDR2 SAAAGT. The DNA for the CDR3 is TGTGCCAGCAGTACGACAGGGGAGGGTGAAAAACTGTTTTTT. Its translation: CASSTTGEGEKLFF.

The chain has TRBV28 and TRBJ1-2, with TRBD1 as a possible D gene (6 bases). CDR3 length equals 15 residues. V was shortened by 4 bases and J by 1 base, with 13 bases between the two germline ends. Germline V gene lookup returns CDR1 MDHEN and CDR2 SYDVKM. The CDR3 sequence: CASSSLQGLNYGYTF. The CDR3 DNA is TGTGCCAGCAGTTCCTTACAGGGCCTTAACTATGGCTACACCTTC.

This chain connects TRBV6-8 to TRBJ2-7, with 7 bases matching TRBD2. Trimming removed 6 bases from V and 0 bases from J; junction bases left unmatched: 8. The CDR3 sequence is 15 residues long. From germline, CDR1 is MNHGY and CDR2 SAAAGT. The CDR3: CASRGAGLSSYEQYF. CDR3 bases: TGTGCCAGCAGGGGAGCGGGGCTTAGCTCCTACGAGCAGTACTTC.

The count of this clone is one. The J gene is TRBJ1-4, the V gene TRBV23-1, with D tentatively TRBD1 (5 bases). TRBV23-1 is labeled an ORF, and its function is uncertain. With 6 bases removed from V and 8 bases from J, the gap between germline ends came to 22 bases. This CDR3 contains 16 residues. The CDR3 DNA reads as TGCGCCAGCAGCCAAGATACGGGGCGACCGAAGGAAAAACTGTTTTTT. Translation: CASSQDTGRPKEKLFF.

The chain carries TRBV22-1 and TRBJ1-3. TRBV22-1 corresponds to a pseudogene. This CDR3 region has 17 residues. CDR3 DNA sequence: TGTGCCAGCAATCCAACTGGGGTAGACTTCTCTGGAAACACCATATATTTT. Protein product: CASNPTGVDFSGNTIYF.

The chain carries TRBV23-1 and TRBJ2-5; D possibly matches TRBD1 or TRBD2 (5 bases each). TRBV23-1 is an ORF, with its function uncertain. V was pared by 6 bases and J by 3 bases, with 11 bases between. The CDR3 spans 13 residues. The CDR3 region is CASSLGEKETQYF. CDR3 in DNA: TGCGCCAGCAGCTTGGGGGAGAAAGAGACCCAGTACTTC.

V usage is TRBV12-5 and J usage is TRBJ1-3; possible D gene TRBD1, 5 bases. CDR1 LGHNT and CDR2 FRNRAP come from the germline V gene. V dropped 6 bases and J dropped 3 bases, with 12 bases sitting between them. The CDR3 totals 14 residues. The CDR3 region has the DNA TGTGCTAGTGGCCCCGGGGGTGATGGAAACACCATATATTTT. Translated, it gives CASGPGGDGNTIYF.

The chain joins TRBV5-1 to TRBJ1-5; D is ambiguous. Between the trimmed V and J ends, which lost 4 bases and 0 bases, there was a span of 11 bases. This CDR3 spans 15 amino acids. Germline CDR1 and CDR2: SGHRS and YFSETQ. The CDR3 region is CASSQDGNSNQPQHF. Here the CDR3 DNA reads TGCGCCAGCAGCCAGGACGGTAATAGCAATCAGCCCCAGCATTTT.

The chain uses TRBV23-1 and TRBJ2-2; TRBD1 matches at 8 bases. TRBV23-1 is an ORF, and what it does is uncertain. Trimming took 7 bases from V and 4 from J; bases not matched to a gene: 2. The CDR3 has 13 residues. CDR3 loop: CASKTGVTGELFF. The CDR3 bases are TGCGCCAGCAAGACAGGGGTCACCGGGGAGCTGTTTTTT.

This clone was observed a few times. This sequence joins TRBV30 and TRBJ1-4, with a tentative D call TRBD1 (6 bases). With 3 bases removed from V and 7 bases from J, the gap between germline ends came to 9 bases. The CDR3 is 12 amino acids. Germline CDR1 is GTSNPN and CDR2 is SVGIG (reference sequence). Here the CDR3 DNA reads TGTGCCTGGAGGGGGGCAGCTGAAAAACTGTTTTTT. Protein product: CAWRGAAEKLFF.

In DNA, the CDR3 is TGTGCCAGCAGGTCCGGGAGGAATACGTACAATGAGCAGTTCTTC. Amino acid sequence: CASRSGRNTYNEQFF. The chain links TRBV11-3 to TRBJ2-1; the match to TRBD2 covers 7 bases. The germline V gene has CDR1 SGHNT and CDR2 YENEEA. The V gene end was trimmed by 6 bases and the J gene end by 4 bases; junction bases not matched to a gene: 9. The CDR3 is made up of 15 amino acids.